This TCR beta chain was retrieved from a study of blood T cell repertoires in COVID-19. About the study: T cells, B-cell-depleted T cells, or PBMCs supplied cDNA or gDNA.

In the original workflow: The assay estimated nucleated cells by amplifying reference gene primers. Generated by immunoSEQ multiplex PCR, the TCRdb table keeps only in-frame clones and is missing some. From that table come the V and J calls and clone size; the DNA was used to work out D and trimming. This sample has tens of thousands of clones, with 70% to 85% found just once. This clone appeared a few times. Trimming took 1 base from V and 4 from J; bases not matched to a gene: 4. The CDR3 is made up of 15 amino acids. The germline CDR1 and CDR2 sequences are SGDLS and YYNGEE. The receptor was derived from a woman aged 60-70 years with acute or convalescent COVID-19. Sample: peripheral blood. The rearrangement joins TRBV9 to TRBJ2-1, with 8 bases fitting TRBD2. The CDR3 sequence is CASSVSGGPYNEQFF. The CDR3 DNA is TGTGCCAGCAGCGTATCGGGGGGGCCTTACAATGAGCAGTTCTTC.